The source of this TCR beta chain is a study of blood T cell repertoires in COVID-19. The wider study: The study drew acute and convalescent COVID-19 samples from the United States, Italy and Spain.

V gave up 4 bases and J gave up 3 bases, with 9 bases separating them. This CDR3 is built from 13 residues. Per germline, CDR1 MNHEY and CDR2 SVGAGI. The data were produced by immunoSEQ multiplex PCR, yet TCRdb's version contains in-frame clones alone and is incomplete. Altogether over 70,000 clones are present, 70% to 90% being singletons, with the ten largest covering 10% to 11%. The sequence was collected from a man aged 55 to 70 with COVID-19, enrolled during active disease. The specimen sequenced was peripheral blood. The rearrangement joins TRBV6-5 to TRBJ2-5; a possible D gene is TRBD2 (5 bases). In DNA, the CDR3 is TGTGCCAGCAGTTCGTACGGGGAAGAGACCCAGTACTTC. Translation: CASSSYGEETQYF.